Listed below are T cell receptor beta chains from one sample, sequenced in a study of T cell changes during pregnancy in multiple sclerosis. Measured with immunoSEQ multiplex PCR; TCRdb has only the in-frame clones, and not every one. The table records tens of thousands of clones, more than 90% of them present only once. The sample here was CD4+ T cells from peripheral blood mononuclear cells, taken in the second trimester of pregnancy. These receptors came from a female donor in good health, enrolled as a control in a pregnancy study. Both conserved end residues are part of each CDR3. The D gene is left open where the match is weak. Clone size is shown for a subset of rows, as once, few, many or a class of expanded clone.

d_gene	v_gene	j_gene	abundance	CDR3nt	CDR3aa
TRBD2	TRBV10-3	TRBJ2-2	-	TGTGCCGTTAGCGGGAGGGACACCGGGGAGCTGTTTTTT	CAVSGRDTGELFF
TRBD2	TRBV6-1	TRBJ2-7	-	TGTGCCAGCAGTCCAACTAGCGGGAGTCGATTCGAGCAGTACTTC	CASSPTSGSRFEQYF
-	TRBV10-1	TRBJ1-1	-	TGCGCCAGCAGTGCAAACGGACAGTTTGAAGCTTTCTTT	CASSANGQFEAFF
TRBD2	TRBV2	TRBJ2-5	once	TGTGCCAGCACGAGAGGAGCGGGGGCCTTGGGGAGGGAGACCCAGTACTTC	CASTRGAGALGRETQYF
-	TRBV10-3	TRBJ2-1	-	TGTGCCATCAGACCCCGGGAGCCGGGTGAGCAGTTCTTC	CAIRPREPGEQFF
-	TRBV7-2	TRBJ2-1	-	TGTGCCAGCAGCCAACAGGGCGGGGGCTACCCATACAATGAGCAGTTCTTC	CASSQQGGGYPYNEQFF
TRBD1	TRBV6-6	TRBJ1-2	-	TGTGCCAGCAGATATCCGGGACAGGGGGCGGTAGGCTACACCTTC	CASRYPGQGAVGYTF
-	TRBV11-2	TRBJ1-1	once	TGTGCCAGCAGCTCTTATATGAACACTGAAGCTTTCTTT	CASSSYMNTEAFF
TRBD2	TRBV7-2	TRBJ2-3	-	TGTGCCAGCAGCTTGCGGGGGGGCCCGGGCAGCACAGATACGCAGTATTTT	CASSLRGGPGSTDTQYF
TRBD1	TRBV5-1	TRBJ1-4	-	TGCGCCAGCAGCCAAGGCAAGACAGGGGGAAATGAAAAACTGTTTTTT	CASSQGKTGGNEKLFF
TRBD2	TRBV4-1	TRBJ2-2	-	TGCGCCAGCAGCCGGGGGGGGGCCGGGGAGCTGTTTTTT	CASSRGGAGELFF
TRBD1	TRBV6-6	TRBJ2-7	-	TGTGCCATCACCGCCGGACAGGGGGCCTACGAGCAGTACTTC	CAITAGQGAYEQYF
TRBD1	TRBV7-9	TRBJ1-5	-	TGTGCCAGCAGCTTGGACAGGGGGCGCGCGGAGCCCCAGCATTTT	CASSLDRGRAEPQHF
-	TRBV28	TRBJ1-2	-	TGTGCCAGCAGTTTCCAGGGATTGGGCCTTAAAGGCTACACCTTC	CASSFQGLGLKGYTF
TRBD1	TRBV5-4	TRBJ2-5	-	TGTGCCAGCAGTCCCCGGACAGGTCGAGAGACCCAGTACTTC	CASSPRTGRETQYF
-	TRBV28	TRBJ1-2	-	TGTGCCAGCACCCCCTCGGCAGGCGCCTATGGCTACACCTTC	CASTPSAGAYGYTF
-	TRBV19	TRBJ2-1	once	TGTGCCAGTAGGAGGGCAGGGGTTAGCCATGAGCAGTTCTTC	CASRRAGVSHEQFF
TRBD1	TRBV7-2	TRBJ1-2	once	TGTGCCAGCAGCTTAGAAGCCGACAGGGGCTCCCGCTATGGCTACACCTTC	CASSLEADRGSRYGYTF
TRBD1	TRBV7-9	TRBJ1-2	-	TGTGCCAGCAGCATCCGGGACAGGGCCTATGGCTACACCTTC	CASSIRDRAYGYTF
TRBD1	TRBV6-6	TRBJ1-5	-	TGTGCCAGCAGAGTGGACAGGGAAGGACAGCCCCAGCATTTT	CASRVDREGQPQHF
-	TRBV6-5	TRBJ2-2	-	TGTGCCAGCAGGCCCGGGTGGCAGAACACCGGGGAGCTGTTTTTT	CASRPGWQNTGELFF
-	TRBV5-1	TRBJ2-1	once	TGCGCCAGCAGCTTGGGGGGGGGCGATGAGCAGTTCTTC	CASSLGGGDEQFF
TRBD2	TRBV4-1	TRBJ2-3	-	TGCGCCAGCAGCCAGAGGTCGACTAGCGGAAACACAGATACGCAGTATTTT	CASSQRSTSGNTDTQYF
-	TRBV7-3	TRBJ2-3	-	TGTGCCAGCGGGAGCCGCACAGATACGCAGTATTTT	CASGSRTDTQYF
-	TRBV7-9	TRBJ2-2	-	TGTGCCAGCAGCTTAGGGATGGGGCCCGAAGGGACCGGGGAGCTGTTTTTT	CASSLGMGPEGTGELFF
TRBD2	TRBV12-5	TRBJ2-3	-	TGTGCTAGTGGCACGGGACTAGTTAGCACAGATACGCAGTATTTT	CASGTGLVSTDTQYF
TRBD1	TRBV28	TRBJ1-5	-	TGTGCCACCCAGTTTTACATAAGGGGGCGGCAGCCCCAGCATTTT	CATQFYIRGRQPQHF
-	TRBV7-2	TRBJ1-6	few	TGTGCCAGCATGGAGGGGAGTAATTCACCCCTCCACTTT	CASMEGSNSPLHF
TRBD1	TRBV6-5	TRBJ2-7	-	TGTGCCAGCAGCCGTGGGACAGCTAACTACGAGCAGTACTTC	CASSRGTANYEQYF
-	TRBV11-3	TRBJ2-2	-	TGTGCCAGCAGCTCCGGACAGCCGAACACCGGGGAGCTGTTTTTT	CASSSGQPNTGELFF
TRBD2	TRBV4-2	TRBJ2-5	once	TGTGCCAGCAGCCAGGGACTAGCGGGGGTGATGAAAGAGACCCAGTACTTC	CASSQGLAGVMKETQYF
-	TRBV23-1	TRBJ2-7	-	TGCGCCAGCAGTCTCCAGAAGAATTGCGAGCAGTACTTC	CASSLQKNCEQYF
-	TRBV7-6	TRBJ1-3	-	TGTGCCAGCAGCTTAGCGCCGGAGGGAACCTCTGGAAACACCATATATTTT	CASSLAPEGTSGNTIYF
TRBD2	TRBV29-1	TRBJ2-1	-	TGCAGCGTTGCGGGCGGGGGTTCCTACAATGAGCAGTTCTTC	CSVAGGGSYNEQFF
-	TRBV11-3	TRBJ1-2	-	TGTGCCAGCAGCCCCAAGACTACTAACTATGGCTACACCTTC	CASSPKTTNYGYTF
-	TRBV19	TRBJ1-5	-	TGTGCCAGTAGTTGGGGAGGGGGTATGGGTCAGCCCCAGCATTTT	CASSWGGGMGQPQHF
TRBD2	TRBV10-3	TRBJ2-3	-	TGTGCCATCACCCCGGGACTAGCGGGAGGGGGTACGCAGTATTTT	CAITPGLAGGGTQYF
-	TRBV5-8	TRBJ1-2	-	TGTGCCAGCAGCTTTGGGGAGGGCGAAAACTATGGCTACACCTTC	CASSFGEGENYGYTF
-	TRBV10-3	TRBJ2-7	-	TGTGCCATCAGTGAGTCTATCCGGGGCGAGCAGTACTTC	CAISESIRGEQYF
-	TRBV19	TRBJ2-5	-	TGTGCCAGTAGTATAAGTGTTGGCCCAGAGACCCAGTACTTC	CASSISVGPETQYF
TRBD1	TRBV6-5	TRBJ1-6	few	TGTGCCAGCAGTAGACAGGGGAGGGACAATTCACCCCTCCACTTT	CASSRQGRDNSPLHF
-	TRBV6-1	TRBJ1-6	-	TGTGCCAGCAGGACAGCGACCAATTCACCCCTCCACTTT	CASRTATNSPLHF
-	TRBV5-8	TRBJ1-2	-	TGTGCCAGCAGCCCGCAGACAGGCTCCTATGGCTACACCTTC	CASSPQTGSYGYTF
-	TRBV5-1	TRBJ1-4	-	TGCGCCAGCAGCTTGAGGGGACACTACGGCCTTAATGAAAAACTGTTTTTT	CASSLRGHYGLNEKLFF
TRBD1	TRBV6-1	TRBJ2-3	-	TGTGCCAGCAGTGGACAGGGAATAGATACGCAGTATTTT	CASSGQGIDTQYF
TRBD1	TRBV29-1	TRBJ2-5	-	TGCAGCGTTGAAACGACAGGGTGGGGAGAGACCCAGTACTTC	CSVETTGWGETQYF
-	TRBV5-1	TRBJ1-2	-	TGCGCCAGCAGCTTTTCCGGACTCTATGGCTACACCTTC	CASSFSGLYGYTF
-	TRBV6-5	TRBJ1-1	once	TGTGCCAGCAGTAACCTAGACGGGAACACTGAAGCTTTCTTT	CASSNLDGNTEAFF
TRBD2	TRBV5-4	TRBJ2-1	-	TGTGCCAGCAGCCAGGCTCGGGGGGGCGGCAATGAGCAGTTCTTC	CASSQARGGGNEQFF
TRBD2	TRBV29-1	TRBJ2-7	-	TGCAGCGTCCTCCAACTAGCGGGAGTAACCTACGAGCAGTACTTC	CSVLQLAGVTYEQYF
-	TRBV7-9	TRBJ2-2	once	TGTGCTCTGAACACCGGGGAGCTGTTTTTT	CALNTGELFF